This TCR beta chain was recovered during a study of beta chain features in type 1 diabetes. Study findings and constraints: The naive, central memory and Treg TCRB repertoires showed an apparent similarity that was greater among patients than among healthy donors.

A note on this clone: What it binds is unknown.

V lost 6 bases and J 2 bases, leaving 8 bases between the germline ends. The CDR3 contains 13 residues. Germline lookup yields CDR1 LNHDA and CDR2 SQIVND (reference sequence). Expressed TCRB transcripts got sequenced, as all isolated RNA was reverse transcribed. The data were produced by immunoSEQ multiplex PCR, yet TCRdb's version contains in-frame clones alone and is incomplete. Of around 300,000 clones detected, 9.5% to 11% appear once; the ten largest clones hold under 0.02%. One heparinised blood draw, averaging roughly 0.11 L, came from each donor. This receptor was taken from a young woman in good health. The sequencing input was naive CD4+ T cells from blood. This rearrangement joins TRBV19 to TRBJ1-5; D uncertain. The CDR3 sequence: CASSYGRNQPQHF. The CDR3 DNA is TGTGCCAGTAGCTACGGTCGCAATCAGCCCCAGCATTTT.